These 32 T cell receptor beta chains were sequenced from one sample in a study of blood T cell repertoires in COVID-19. Measured with immunoSEQ multiplex PCR; TCRdb has only the in-frame clones, and not every one. The sample contains 210,000 or so clones, about 88% of which appear only once. Sequencing input: peripheral blood. The origin of the receptors is a woman between 40 and 55 years old who had recovered from COVID-19.

The chain couples TRBV27 to TRBJ2-3, with 14 positions matching TRBD2. Germline V gene sequence: CDR1 MNHEY, CDR2 SMNVEV (reference sequence). The junction had 9 bases not matched to a gene; V was cut back by 5 bases and J by 2 bases. This CDR3 has 18 residues. CDR3 nucleotide sequence: TGTGCCAGCAGTGAATCTGTGGGACTAGCGGGAGACACAGATACGCAGTATTTT. This codes for CASSESVGLAGDTDTQYF.

The V call is TRBV5-6, the J call TRBJ2-3; D not certain. Germline values: CDR1 SGHDT, CDR2 YYEEEE. This CDR3 region has 12 residues. Between the trimmed V and J ends, which lost 0 bases and 5 bases, there was a span of 4 bases. CDR3 nucleotides: TGTGCCAGCAGCTTGGTAGAAGATACGCAGTATTTT. Amino acid sequence: CASSLVEDTQYF.

The chain uses TRBV9 and TRBJ1-3, with no clear D. V shed 3 bases and J shed 0 bases, with 7 bases lying between them. The CDR3 has 14 residues. CDR1 and CDR2 (germline): SGDLS, YYNGEE. CDR3 residues: CASSAGDSGNTIYF. The CDR3 nucleotides read TGTGCCAGCAGCGCCGGGGACTCTGGAAACACCATATATTTT.

This clone has just one count. This chain joins TRBV15 and TRBJ1-1; weak D call: TRBD1 (6 bases). V was shortened by 3 bases and J by 7 bases, with 12 bases between the two germline ends. The length of the CDR3 is 13 residues. Germline CDR1 and CDR2: LNHNV and YYDKDF (reference sequence). Here the CDR3 reads CATSSKGVGEAFF. The CDR3 DNA reads TGTGCCACCAGCAGCAAGGGGGTCGGTGAAGCTTTCTTT.

The chain carries TRBV5-6 and TRBJ2-7; no clear D gene. Trimming shortened V by 0 bases and J by 0 bases, and 7 bases separated the two germline ends. The CDR3 has 14 residues. From germline, CDR1 is SGHDT and CDR2 YYEEEE. The CDR3 region is CASSLVGSSYEQYF. The CDR3 bases are TGTGCCAGCAGCTTGGTTGGCTCCTCCTACGAGCAGTACTTC.

This chain joins TRBV19 and TRBJ1-2; a possible D gene is TRBD1 (6 bases). From germline, CDR1 is LNHDA and CDR2 SQIVND (reference sequence). The CDR3 is 14 residues long. V was cut by 3 bases and J by 2 bases, with 10 bases left in between. CDR3 bases: TGTGCCAGTAGTATTGGGACAAACAACTATGGCTACACCTTC. It translates to CASSIGTNNYGYTF.

The V call is TRBV27, the J call TRBJ2-2, with TRBD2 matching over 12 bases. The CDR3 extends over 15 amino acids. The germline V gene encodes CDR1 MNHEY and CDR2 SMNVEV (reference sequence). V shed 7 bases and J 5 bases; nucleotides not matched to a gene: 5. In DNA, the CDR3 is TGTGCCAGCACCTTGGGGACTAGCGGGACCGGGGAGCTGTTTTTT. Amino acid sequence: CASTLGTSGTGELFF.

The genes are TRBV5-5 and TRBJ1-1, with D hard to call. Trimming removed 1 base at V and 7 bases at J, with 11 bases between. Looked up from germline, CDR1 is SGHKS and CDR2 is YYEKEE (reference sequence). CDR3 length: 13 residues. The CDR3 here is CASSLSEAIEAFF. The CDR3 DNA sequence: TGTGCCAGCAGCTTGTCAGAGGCGATTGAAGCTTTCTTT. Together with reference TRBV5-5 and TRBJ1-1, the CDR3 gives the full variable domain: DAGVTQSPTHLIKTRGQQVTLRCSPISGHKSVSWYQQVLGQGPQFIFQYYEKEERGRGNFPDRFSARQFPNYSSELNVNALLLGDSALYLCASSLSEAIEAFFGQGTRLTVV.

The gene calls are TRBV6-6 and TRBJ1-1; the match to TRBD1 covers 8 bases. The CDR3 is 14 amino acids. Germline CDR1 MNHNY, CDR2 SVGAGI (reference sequence). After removal of 8 bases from V and 1 base from J, the junction contained 6 bases not matched to a gene. This CDR3 reads CASLNRGWNTEAFF. The CDR3 DNA sequence: TGTGCCAGCTTAAACAGGGGGTGGAACACTGAAGCTTTCTTT.

V and J are TRBV18 and TRBJ1-4, with 9 bases that match TRBD1. V shed 2 bases and J 10 bases; nucleotides not matched to a gene: 5. The CDR3 totals 14 residues. Germline CDR1 KGHSH, CDR2 LQKENI. CDR3 nucleotide sequence: TGTGCCAGCTCACCAGGACAGGGGAGGGGAAAACTGTTTTTT. Amino acid sequence: CASSPGQGRGKLFF.

This chain joins TRBV6-5 and TRBJ2-7; D gene ambiguous. This CDR3 has 14 amino acids. Germline assignment: CDR1 MNHEY and CDR2 SVGAGI. Trimming left V 2 bases short and J 3 bases short, with 11 bases between. The CDR3 is CASSYGLPIYEQYF. CDR3 in DNA: TGTGCCAGCAGTTACGGGCTCCCCATCTACGAGCAGTACTTC.

This clone was found a few times. The chain carries TRBV11-2 and TRBJ1-4; the D gene is possibly TRBD1 (6 bases). This CDR3 is 14 amino acids long. In germline, CDR1 is SGHAT, CDR2 FQNNGV. Between the trimmed V and J ends, which lost 4 bases and 6 bases, there was a span of 12 bases. The DNA for the CDR3 is TGTGCCAGCAGCTCTTGGGGGCGGGATGAAAAACTGTTTTTT. Translated, it gives CASSSWGRDEKLFF.

This clone came up a few times. The genes are TRBV5-8 and TRBJ1-5, with a tentative D call TRBD1 (6 bases). Trimming stripped 0 bases from V and 4 bases from J, with 14 bases between. The CDR3 contains 16 residues. CDR1 and CDR2 (germline): SGHTS, YDEGEE. Here the CDR3 reads CASSLEAGVINQPQHF. CDR3 in DNA: TGTGCCAGCAGCTTGGAGGCAGGGGTGATAAATCAGCCCCAGCATTTT.

The gene calls are TRBV11-3 and TRBJ2-5; TRBD2 matches 7 bases. Trimming removed 4 bases from V and 4 bases from J; junction bases left unmatched: 3. Germline values: CDR1 SGHNT, CDR2 YENEEA. The CDR3 consists of 13 residues. This CDR3 reads CASSSWEGETQYF. The CDR3 DNA follows: TGTGCCAGCAGCTCGTGGGAGGGAGAGACCCAGTACTTC.

V usage is TRBV28 and J usage is TRBJ2-7; 10 bases map to TRBD1. Losses at the gene ends were 5 bases for V and 8 bases for J; bases not matched to a gene: 6. Germline CDR1 is MDHEN and CDR2 is SYDVKM. The CDR3 consists of 13 residues. The CDR3 spells CASSAPTGGQQYF. Here the CDR3 DNA reads TGTGCCAGCAGTGCCCCGACAGGGGGCCAGCAGTACTTC.

The chain uses TRBV24-1 and TRBJ1-5, with TRBD1 identical over 7 bases. With V trimmed by 4 bases and J by 2 bases, 19 bases remained unmatched. The CDR3 contains 20 residues. Germline V gene sequence: CDR1 KGHDR, CDR2 SFDVKD. The CDR3 spells CATSDTPSHQGEPGNQPQHF. The CDR3 nucleotides are TGTGCCACCAGTGACACCCCCTCACACCAGGGGGAACCGGGCAATCAGCCCCAGCATTTT.

The sample holds a few counts of this clone. The genes are TRBV6-5 and TRBJ1-2, with TRBD1 matching over 10 bases. The CDR3 extends over 14 amino acids. The V segment lost 4 bases and the J segment 3 bases; nucleotides outside the gene matches: 2. CDR1 and CDR2 from the germline V gene are MNHEY and SVGAGI. The CDR3 coding sequence is TGTGCCAGCAGTTCCGGGACAGGGGACTATGGCTACACCTTC. It codes for CASSSGTGDYGYTF.

The chain couples TRBV5-4 to TRBJ1-2, with D perhaps matching TRBD1 (5 bases). V lost 4 bases and J lost 2, with 12 bases in between. This CDR3 comprises 14 residues. Germline lookup yields CDR1 SGHNT and CDR2 YYREEE (reference sequence). The CDR3 sequence is CASSQGGANYGYTF. CDR3 nucleotide sequence: TGTGCCAGCAGCCAGGGAGGGGCAAACTATGGCTACACCTTC. The whole variable domain, filled in from reference TRBV5-4 and TRBJ1-2, reads ETGVTQSPTHLIKTRGQQVTLRCSSQSGHNTVSWYQQALGQGPQFIFQYYREEENGRGNFPPRFSGLQFPNYSSELNVNALELDDSALYLCASSQGGANYGYTFGSGTRLTVV.

This clone showed up just once. This sequence joins TRBV12-5 and TRBJ1-3; D call uncertain. Trimming took off 1 base at V and 4 bases at J, with 14 bases between the two ends. CDR1 LGHNT and CDR2 FRNRAP come from the germline V gene. This CDR3 contains 16 residues. The CDR3 sequence: CASGLARPGSGNTIYF. Written as DNA, the CDR3 is TGTGCTAGTGGTTTGGCTCGACCGGGTTCAGGAAACACCATATATTTT.

This clone has only one observation. This rearrangement joins TRBV28 to TRBJ2-7; 11 bases agree with TRBD2. CDR3 length equals 15 residues. V lost 5 bases, J lost 2 bases, and 5 bases stayed unmatched. Germline values: CDR1 MDHEN, CDR2 SYDVKM. CDR3 nucleotide sequence: TGTGCCAGCAGTCCCGGGACTAGCGGTACCTACGAGCAGTACTTC. This translates into CASSPGTSGTYEQYF.

The chain carries TRBV6-5 and TRBJ1-1; D possibly corresponds to TRBD1 (6 bases). The CDR3 extends over 15 amino acids. Trimming left V 7 bases short and J 5 bases short, with 20 bases between. Germline lookup yields CDR1 MNHEY and CDR2 SVGAGI. The CDR3 sequence: CASTTTGRAFTEAFF. The CDR3 DNA sequence: TGTGCCAGCACCACAACAGGGCGCGCTTTTACTGAAGCTTTCTTT.

The chain has TRBV19 and TRBJ1-2; 8 positions match TRBD1. This CDR3 comprises 12 residues. The ends lost 8 bases at V and 3 bases at J; junction bases unmatched: 2. Germline CDR1 is LNHDA and CDR2 is SQIVND (reference sequence). In DNA form, the CDR3 reads TGTGCCAGTTCACAGGGGGACTATGGCTACACCTTC. Translating gives CASSQGDYGYTF.

This sequence joins TRBV5-6 and TRBJ1-5; weak D call: TRBD1 (6 bases). With 4 bases removed from V and 4 bases from J, the gap between germline ends came to 15 bases. The germline V gene has CDR1 SGHDT and CDR2 YYEEEE. This CDR3 has 15 amino acids. CDR3: CASSQSGTYNQPQHF. CDR3 DNA sequence: TGTGCCAGCAGCCAATCCGGGACATATAATCAGCCCCAGCATTTT.

The chain has TRBV18 and TRBJ1-4, with D uncertain. The CDR3 length is 13 residues. CDR1 and CDR2 from the germline V gene are KGHSH and LQKENI. The V end lost 6 bases, the J end lost 7 bases, and 12 bases lay between the germline ends. The CDR3 is CASSRSFGEKLFF. The DNA of the CDR3 is TGTGCCAGCTCTCGGTCGTTTGGTGAAAAACTGTTTTTT.

This clone was counted between two and nine times. The chain has TRBV7-9 and TRBJ2-7; tentatively, D is TRBD1 (6 bases). Germline values: CDR1 SEHNR, CDR2 FQNEAQ (reference sequence). V lost 5 bases, J lost 3 bases, and 11 bases lay in between. The CDR3 runs 13 residues. CDR3 residues: CASSPGQSYEQYF. The CDR3 DNA sequence: TGTGCCAGCAGCCCCGGACAGAGCTACGAGCAGTACTTC.

The J gene is TRBJ2-3, the V gene TRBV11-3, with TRBD2 matching 9 bases. This CDR3 region has 16 residues. The V gene's germline CDR1 is SGHNT and CDR2 YENEEA. V shed 5 bases and J 3 bases; nucleotides not matched to a gene: 9. CDR3 loop: CASSPGAGGETDTQYF. CDR3 coding DNA: TGTGCCAGCAGCCCGGGAGCGGGGGGCGAAACAGATACGCAGTATTTT.

The V call is TRBV12-5, the J call TRBJ1-2; TRBD1 matches at 10 bases. The CDR3 spans 13 residues. CDR1 and CDR2 from the germline V gene are LGHNT and FRNRAP. V shed 1 base, J shed 9 bases, and the junction held 2 bases outside the gene matches. The CDR3 spells CASGLGTGGSYTF. CDR3 nucleotides: TGTGCTAGTGGTTTGGGGACAGGGGGGAGCTACACCTTC.

This chain joins TRBV7-3 and TRBJ2-2; TRBD2 is a possible D gene (6 bases). Germline V gene lookup returns CDR1 SGHTA and CDR2 FQGTGA. The CDR3 consists of 15 residues. V lost 3 bases and J lost 5, with 13 bases in between. CDR3 coding DNA: TGTGCCAGCAGCTTGGGGGAGGCGGTAACCGGGGAGCTGTTTTTT. Translation: CASSLGEAVTGELFF.

This clone turned up a few times. The chain carries TRBV7-8 and TRBJ1-5; no reliable D call. The CDR3 loop spans 14 amino acids. V gave up 1 base and J gave up 7 bases, with 11 bases separating them. Germline V gives CDR1 SGHVS, CDR2 FQNEAQ. For the CDR3, the DNA is TGTGCCAGCAGCTTAGAGCCCAGGAACCAGCCCCAGCATTTT. This encodes CASSLEPRNQPQHF.

The rearrangement uses TRBV4-2 and TRBJ1-5, with TRBD1 as a possible D gene (6 bases). CDR3 length equals 15 residues. The germline V gene encodes CDR1 LGHNA and CDR2 YNFKEQ. V gave up 0 bases and J gave up 6 bases, with 12 bases separating them. As DNA, the CDR3 is TGTGCCAGCAGCCAAGAGAGGGACACCCTTCAGCCCCAGCATTTT. Residues: CASSQERDTLQPQHF.

The chain has TRBV10-3 and TRBJ1-1, with 8 bases fitting TRBD1. Germline lookup yields CDR1 ENHRY and CDR2 SYGVKD. J gave up 5 bases and V 3 bases, and 14 bases lay outside the gene matches. The CDR3 extends over 17 amino acids. The CDR3 DNA reads TGTGCCATCAGTGAAAACGTCGGACAGGGAGGTGCGACTGAAGCTTTCTTT. It codes for CAISENVGQGGATEAFF.

V usage is TRBV27 and J usage is TRBJ1-5, with D tentatively TRBD1 (5 bases). Germline V gives CDR1 MNHEY, CDR2 SMNVEV (reference sequence). Between the trimmed V and J ends, which lost 6 bases and 0 bases, there was a span of 15 bases. This CDR3 comprises 16 residues. The CDR3 DNA reads as TGTGCCAGCAGACCAATAGGGGTCCTTAGCAATCAGCCCCAGCATTTT. This translates into CASRPIGVLSNQPQHF.